The sequence of this TCR beta chain was determined in a study of T cell responses to AZD1222 COVID-19 vaccine (dated by TCRdb to about 2021). General notes on the study: TCR sequencing was performed for roughly 250 trial participants, of whom about 200 were given two doses of AZD1222 and approximately 26 were given two doses of MenACWY control vaccine. Enrollment into the trials was organized by age into subgroups of 18-55, 56-69 and 70-plus years, and those subgroups contained around 150, 28 and 57 TCR-sequenced participants, respectively. Points the paper makes about the study in general: CD4 TCRs associated with the vaccine covered the entire spike protein, and the dominant responses were in regions 160-218 and 743-854. Nearly half of unique spike-specific TCRs reportedly recognized epitopes outside regions mutated in the B.1.351 and B.1.1.7 variants. The 56-69-year group was small, and its depth increase did not reach significance, likely because of low power. Most participants were white British and females outnumbered males, and the authors suggested that clonal diversity may have been underestimated. Only five to seven AZD1222 recipients were SARS-CoV-2 seropositive at baseline, limiting conclusions about previously exposed vaccinees. Because no samples from the day 14 peak response were available, repertoires could be characterized only after the peak T cell response. A significant rise in spike-specific TCR breadth and depth was observed after two AZD1222 doses relative to day 0 and relative to MenACWY recipients.

As for this clone: Its antigen has not been determined. Base qualities are not recorded, but no much larger clone differs from it by a single base.

The CDR3 starts with the cysteine, ends with the phenylalanine, and has 15 residues. The CDR3 DNA has 45 bases and is translated from base 1. Trimming removed 3 bases from V and 4 bases from J, leaving 13 bases between the germline ends. For CDR1 and CDR2, the germline V gene lists MDHEN and SYDVKM. This specimen's time point label, interpreted: about 28 days (+/-7) after the second vaccine dose. The sample's treatment or condition, from its label and the paper: meningococcal conjugate vaccine given as trial control. Vaccinee samples were obtained from the UK trials COV001 and COV002, which included a single-blind randomized controlled phase 2/3 trial of AZD1222 (ChAdOx1 nCoV-19) in healthy adults. For TCRbeta chain sequencing, PBMC samples from trial participants were taken at day 0 and at day 28 after the second dose. The CDR3 regions of human TCRbeta chains were analyzed by immunosequencing. Concerning the study's data processing: Repertoire TCRs were matched against a reference library of SARS-CoV-2-specific TCRs generated with the MIRA antigen-specificity platform. Breadth was defined as the fraction of unique TCRs that were SARS-CoV-2-associated, and depth was defined as the fraction of total T cells that were SARS-CoV-2-associated. Using the MIRA data, each spike-specific TCR was mapped to the spike region that the TCR reacts to and placed in a CD4 or CD8 class. Log10-transformed breadth and depth values were compared by one-way ANOVA with Sidak's multiple comparisons tests. Not all clones reach the TCRdb copy of this immuneACCESS table, which keeps in-frame sequences only. Checked studies attribute under half of the gap to unresolved V genes and leave the rest unexplained. Clonal size and the V and J genes are those of that table, whereas D and trimming came from the DNA. The sample profile shows fewer than 85,000 clones; 88% of them were found once. The ten largest clones represent more than 4.5% of the sample.

Here the chain combines TRBV28 and TRBJ1-3; the D region possibly corresponds to TRBD1 (6 bases align). The starting material was peripheral blood, obtained 28 days after the second dose of the MenACWY control vaccine. This clonotype originated in an adult who received the MenACWY meningococcal vaccine as a control. CDR3 sequence: CASSFTQGVGNTIYF. The DNA sequence is TGTGCCAGCAGTTTCACACAGGGAGTCGGAAACACCATATATTTT.